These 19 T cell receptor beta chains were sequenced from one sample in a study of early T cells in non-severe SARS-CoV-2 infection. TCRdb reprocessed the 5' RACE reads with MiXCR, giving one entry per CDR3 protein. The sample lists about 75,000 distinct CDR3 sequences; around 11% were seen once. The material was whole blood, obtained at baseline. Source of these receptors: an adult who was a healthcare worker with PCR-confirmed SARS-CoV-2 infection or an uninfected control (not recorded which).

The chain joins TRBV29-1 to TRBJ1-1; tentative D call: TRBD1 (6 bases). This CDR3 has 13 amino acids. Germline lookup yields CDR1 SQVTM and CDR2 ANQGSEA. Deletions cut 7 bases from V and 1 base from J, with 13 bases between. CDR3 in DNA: TGCAGCGCCGGACAGAGACAGAACACTGAAGCTTTCTTT. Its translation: CSAGQRQNTEAFF.

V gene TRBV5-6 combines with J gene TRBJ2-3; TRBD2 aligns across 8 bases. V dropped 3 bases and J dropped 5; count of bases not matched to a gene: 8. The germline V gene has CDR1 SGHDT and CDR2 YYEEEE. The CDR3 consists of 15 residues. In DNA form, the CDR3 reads TGTGCCAGCAGCTCAATAGCGGGGAGTGTAGATACGCAGTATTTT. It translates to CASSSIAGSVDTQYF.

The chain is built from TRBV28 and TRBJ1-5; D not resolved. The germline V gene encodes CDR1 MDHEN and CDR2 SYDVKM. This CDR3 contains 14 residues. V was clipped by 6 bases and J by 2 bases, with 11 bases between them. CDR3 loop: CASRPNNGNQPQHF. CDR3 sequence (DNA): TGTGCCAGCAGACCCAATAATGGCAATCAGCCCCAGCATTTT.

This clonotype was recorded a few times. CDR3 DNA: TGTGCCAGCAGCCCCGGGACTAGCGGGGGAAGTGAGCAGTTCTTC. Its protein is CASSPGTSGGSEQFF. The chain has TRBV11-3 and TRBJ2-1, with 14 bases aligning to TRBD2. V gave up 5 bases and J gave up 9 bases; unmatched junction bases: 6. The CDR3 loop spans 15 amino acids. The germline V gene has CDR1 SGHNT and CDR2 YENEEA.

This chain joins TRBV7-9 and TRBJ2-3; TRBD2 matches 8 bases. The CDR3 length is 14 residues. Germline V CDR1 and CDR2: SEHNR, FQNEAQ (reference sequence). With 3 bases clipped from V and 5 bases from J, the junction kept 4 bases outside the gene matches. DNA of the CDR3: TGTGCCAGCAGCTTTAGCGGGGCCGAAGATACGCAGTATTTT. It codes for CASSFSGAEDTQYF.

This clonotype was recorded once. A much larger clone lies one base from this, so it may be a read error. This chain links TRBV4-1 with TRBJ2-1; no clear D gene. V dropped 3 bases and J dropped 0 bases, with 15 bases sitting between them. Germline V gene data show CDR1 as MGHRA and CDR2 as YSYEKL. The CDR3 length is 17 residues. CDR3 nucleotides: TGCGCCAGCAGCCAGTCACTGGGCCCGAGCTCCTACAATGAGCAGTTCTTC. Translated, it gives CASSQSLGPSSYNEQFF.

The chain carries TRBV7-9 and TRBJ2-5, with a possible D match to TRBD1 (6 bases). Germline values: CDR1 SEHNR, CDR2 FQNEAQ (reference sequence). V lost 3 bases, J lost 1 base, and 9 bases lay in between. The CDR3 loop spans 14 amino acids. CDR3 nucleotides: TGTGCCAGCAGCTTTACAGGGCGCCAAGAGACCCAGTACTTC. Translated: CASSFTGRQETQYF.

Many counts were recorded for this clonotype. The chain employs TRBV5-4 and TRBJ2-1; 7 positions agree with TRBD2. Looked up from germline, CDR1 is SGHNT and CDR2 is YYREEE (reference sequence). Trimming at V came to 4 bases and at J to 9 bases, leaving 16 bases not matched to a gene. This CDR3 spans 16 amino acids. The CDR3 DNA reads TGTGCCAGCAGCCCCGTCGGACTAGTTCAAGGCGGTGAGCAGTTCTTC. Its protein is CASSPVGLVQGGEQFF. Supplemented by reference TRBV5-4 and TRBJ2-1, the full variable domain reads ETGVTQSPTHLIKTRGQQVTLRCSSQSGHNTVSWYQQALGQGPQFIFQYYREEENGRGNFPPRFSGLQFPNYSSELNVNALELDDSALYLCASSPVGLVQGGEQFFGPGTRLTVL.

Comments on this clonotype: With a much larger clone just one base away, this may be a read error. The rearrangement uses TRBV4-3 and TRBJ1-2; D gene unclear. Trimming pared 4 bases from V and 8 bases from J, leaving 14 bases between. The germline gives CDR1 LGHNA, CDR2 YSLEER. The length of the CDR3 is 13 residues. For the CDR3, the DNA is TGCGCCAGCAGCCGGGCTTTTGATGCGGGCTACACCTTC. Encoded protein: CASSRAFDAGYTF.

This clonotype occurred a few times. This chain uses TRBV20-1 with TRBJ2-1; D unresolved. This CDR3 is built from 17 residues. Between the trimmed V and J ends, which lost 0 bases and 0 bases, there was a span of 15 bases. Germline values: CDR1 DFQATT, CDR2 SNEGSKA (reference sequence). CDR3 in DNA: TGCAGTGCTAGAGATCCGTGGCAGGCGAGCTCCTACAATGAGCAGTTCTTC. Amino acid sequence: CSARDPWQASSYNEQFF.

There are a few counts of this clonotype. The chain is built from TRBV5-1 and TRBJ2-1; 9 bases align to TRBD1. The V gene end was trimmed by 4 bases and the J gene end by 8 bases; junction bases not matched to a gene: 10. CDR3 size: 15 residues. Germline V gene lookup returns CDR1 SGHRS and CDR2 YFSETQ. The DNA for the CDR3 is TGCGCCAGCAGCCGAGGGGGACAGGGTAAGGATGAGCAGTTCTTC. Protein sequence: CASSRGGQGKDEQFF. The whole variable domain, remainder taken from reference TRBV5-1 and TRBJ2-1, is KAGVTQTPRYLIKTRGQQVTLSCSPISGHRSVSWYQQTPGQGLQFLFEYFSETQRNKGNFPGRFSGRQFSNSRSEMNVSTLELGDSALYLCASSRGGQGKDEQFFGPGTRLTVL.

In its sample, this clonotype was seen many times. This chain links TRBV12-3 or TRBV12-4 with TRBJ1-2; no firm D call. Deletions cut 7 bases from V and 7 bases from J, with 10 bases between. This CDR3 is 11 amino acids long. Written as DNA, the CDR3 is TGTGCCAGCAACGACTGGACTGGCTACACCTTC. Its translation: CASNDWTGYTF.

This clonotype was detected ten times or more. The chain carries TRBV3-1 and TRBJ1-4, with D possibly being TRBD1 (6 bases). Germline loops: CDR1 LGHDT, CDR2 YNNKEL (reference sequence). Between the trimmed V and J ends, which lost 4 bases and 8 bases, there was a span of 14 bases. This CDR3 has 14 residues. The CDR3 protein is CASSPRTVGEKLFF. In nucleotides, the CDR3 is TGTGCCAGCAGCCCTCGGACAGTTGGCGAAAAACTGTTTTTT.

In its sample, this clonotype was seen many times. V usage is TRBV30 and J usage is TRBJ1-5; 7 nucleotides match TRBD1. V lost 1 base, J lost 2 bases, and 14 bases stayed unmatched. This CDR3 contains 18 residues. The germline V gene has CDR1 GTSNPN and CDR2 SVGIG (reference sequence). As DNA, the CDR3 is TGTGCCTGGAGTGCCACGACAGGGAGTTTTGACCGCAATCAGCCCCAGCATTTT. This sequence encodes CAWSATTGSFDRNQPQHF.

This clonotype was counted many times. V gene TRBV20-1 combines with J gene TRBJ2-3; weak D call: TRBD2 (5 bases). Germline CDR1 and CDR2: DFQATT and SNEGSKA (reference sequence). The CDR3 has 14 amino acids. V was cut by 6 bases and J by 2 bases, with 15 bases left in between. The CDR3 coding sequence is TGCAGTGCCCATACCGGGGTTCACACAGATACGCAGTATTTT. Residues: CSAHTGVHTDTQYF.

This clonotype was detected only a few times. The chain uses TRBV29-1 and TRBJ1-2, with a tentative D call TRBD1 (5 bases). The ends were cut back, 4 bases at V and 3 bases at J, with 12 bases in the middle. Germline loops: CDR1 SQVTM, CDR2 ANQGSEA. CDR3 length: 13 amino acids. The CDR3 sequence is CSVAMTEDYGYTF. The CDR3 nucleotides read TGCAGCGTTGCCATGACAGAAGACTATGGCTACACCTTC.

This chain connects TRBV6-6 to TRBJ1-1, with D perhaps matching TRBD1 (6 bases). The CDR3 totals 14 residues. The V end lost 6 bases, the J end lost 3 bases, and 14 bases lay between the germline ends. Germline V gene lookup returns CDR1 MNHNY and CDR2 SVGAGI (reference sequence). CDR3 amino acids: CASSSQGGDTEAFF. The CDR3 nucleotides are TGTGCCAGCAGCTCCCAAGGGGGAGACACTGAAGCTTTCTTT.

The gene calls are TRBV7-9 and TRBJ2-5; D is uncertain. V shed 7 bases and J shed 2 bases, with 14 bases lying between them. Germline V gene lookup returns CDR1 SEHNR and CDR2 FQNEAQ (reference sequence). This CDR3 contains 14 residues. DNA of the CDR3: TGTGCCAGCACTCCATCAGCCATACAAGAGACCCAGTACTTC. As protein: CASTPSAIQETQYF.

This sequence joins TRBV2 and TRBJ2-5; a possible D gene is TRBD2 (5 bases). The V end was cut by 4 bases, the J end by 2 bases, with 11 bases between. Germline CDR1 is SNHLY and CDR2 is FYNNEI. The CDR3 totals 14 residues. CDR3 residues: CASSGGVYQETQYF. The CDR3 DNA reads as TGTGCCAGCAGTGGGGGAGTGTATCAAGAGACCCAGTACTTC.